The 27 T cell receptor beta chains below were found in one sample sequenced in a study of CD8 T cells in Susac syndrome. Reverse transcription of roughly 0.5 to 1 ug RNA was performed with random hexamers. TCRdb re-analysed the immunoSEQ multiplex PCR reads in MiXCR, keeping a single row per CDR3 protein. Here the sample spans some 450,000 distinct CDR3 sequences, approximately 89% being singletons. Sequenced sample: CD8+ T cells from PBMCs. These receptors were obtained from a human donor with multiple sclerosis.

The V call is TRBV10-2, the J call TRBJ1-2, with 7 nucleotides matching TRBD1. This CDR3 spans 15 amino acids. Trimming removed 2 bases from V and 6 bases from J; junction bases left unmatched: 9. Germline CDR1 WSHSY, CDR2 SAAADI. CDR3 amino acids: CASSETYRGWDGYTF. Here the CDR3 DNA reads TGCGCCAGCAGTGAGACCTACAGGGGATGGGATGGCTACACCTTC.

The genes are TRBV4-1 and TRBJ1-5; D not certain. In germline, CDR1 is MGHRA, CDR2 YSYEKL. This CDR3 comprises 15 residues. The germline V and J ends were trimmed by 1 base and 3 bases, with 10 bases remaining between them. The CDR3 nucleotides are TGCGCCAGCAGCCAAGTGACCCAGGCCAATCAGCCCCAGCATTTT. Its protein is CASSQVTQANQPQHF.

As regards this clonotype: No conserved phenylalanine or tryptophan ends this CDR3, so it is likely a read error. The chain links TRBV5-5 to TRBJ2-7; TRBD1 agrees at 7 bases. V dropped 0 bases and J dropped 3; count of bases not matched to a gene: 0. This CDR3 contains 13 residues. Per germline, CDR1 SGHKS and CDR2 YYEKEE (reference sequence). In DNA, the CDR3 is TGTGCCAGCAGCTTGGACAGGGGCTACGAGCAGTACTTG. Protein sequence: CASSLDRGYEQYL.

Here the CDR3 DNA reads TGCGCCAGCAGCCAAGTGCTTGGGACATCAGTATCCCGATGGCAGTATTTT. Encoded protein: CASSQVLGTSVSRWQYF. The chain joins TRBV4-1 to TRBJ2-3, with a tentative D call TRBD1 (6 bases). Germline values: CDR1 MGHRA, CDR2 YSYEKL. V was cut by 1 base and J by 11 bases, with 25 bases left in between. This CDR3 spans 17 amino acids.

This clonotype was seen more than once but under ten times. The chain recombines TRBV5-1 with TRBJ1-1, with 12 bases lining up with TRBD1. Per the germline V gene, CDR1 is SGHRS and CDR2 is YFSETQ. Trimming cost V 0 bases and J 0 bases; bases outside gene matches: 3. CDR3 length: 17 residues. CDR3 amino acids: CASSLEGQGALNTEAFF. In DNA form, the CDR3 reads TGCGCCAGCAGCTTGGAGGGACAGGGGGCATTGAACACTGAAGCTTTCTTT.

This clonotype showed up just a few times. This sequence joins TRBV6-6 and TRBJ1-1; D unresolved. Per germline, CDR1 MNHNY and CDR2 SVGAGI (reference sequence). With 9 bases removed from V and 6 bases from J, the gap between germline ends came to 2 bases. This CDR3 contains 8 residues. The CDR3 DNA sequence: TGTGCCAGTTCTGAAGCTTTCTTT. Residues: CASSEAFF.

This clonotype was seen only once. V gene TRBV5-6 combines with J gene TRBJ1-5, with D perhaps matching TRBD1 (5 bases). Trimming left V 2 bases short and J 4 bases short, with 16 bases between. The CDR3 contains 16 residues. Germline loops: CDR1 SGHDT, CDR2 YYEEEE. CDR3 coding DNA: TGTGCCAGCAGCTTATGGGGCCGGGTTGGGAATCAGCCCCAGCATTTT. Translating it yields CASSLWGRVGNQPQHF. The full variable domain, rest sourced from reference TRBV5-6 and TRBJ1-5, is DAGVTQSPTHLIKTRGQQVTLRCSPKSGHDTVSWYQQALGQGPQFIFQYYEEEERQRGNFPDRFSGHQFPNYSSELNVNALLLGDSALYLCASSLWGRVGNQPQHFGDGTRLSIL.

This sequence joins TRBV6-2 or TRBV6-3 and TRBJ2-7; tentative D call: TRBD2 (5 bases). The CDR3 totals 15 residues. Trimming shortened V by 2 bases and J by 3 bases, and 14 bases separated the two germline ends. Germline V lookup: CDR1 MNHEY, CDR2 SVGEGT. The chain's CDR3 is CASSYGLAASYEQYF. The CDR3 coding sequence is TGTGCCAGCAGTTACGGCCTAGCTGCGAGCTACGAGCAGTACTTC.

Only one count was recorded for this clonotype. The chain recombines TRBV7-2 with TRBJ2-7; the match to TRBD1 covers 10 bases. Germline-derived CDR1 and CDR2 are SGHTA and FQGNSA. The V segment lost 5 bases and the J segment 6 bases; nucleotides outside the gene matches: 13. The CDR3 has 16 residues. CDR3 nucleotides: TGTGCCAGCAGCCTAAGCCCACGGGACAGGGGTGGCGAGCAGTACTTC. Residues: CASSLSPRDRGGEQYF. The full variable domain, rest sourced from reference TRBV7-2 and TRBJ2-7, is GAGVSQSPSNKVTEKGKDVELRCDPISGHTALYWYRQSLGQGLEFLIYFQGNSAPDKSGLPSDRFSAERTGGSVSTLTIQRTQQEDSAVYLCASSLSPRDRGGEQYFGPGTRLTVT.

The V and J genes are TRBV5-1 and TRBJ2-7; the match to TRBD1 covers 8 bases. The CDR3 spans 15 residues. CDR1 is SGHRS and CDR2 is YFSETQ in the germline V gene. J lost 3 bases, V lost 4 bases, and 9 bases had no gene match. The CDR3 is CASSPATGVYYEQYF. CDR3 sequence (DNA): TGCGCCAGCAGCCCAGCGACAGGGGTGTACTACGAGCAGTACTTC.

The J gene is TRBJ1-1, the V gene TRBV23-1; TRBD1 might be the D (5 bases). TRBV23-1 is an open reading frame whose function is uncertain. The CDR3 sequence is 13 residues long. V gave up 4 bases and J gave up 5 bases, with 11 bases separating them. The CDR3 sequence: CASSRAGWTEAFF. CDR3 nucleotide sequence: TGCGCCAGCAGTCGGGCAGGGTGGACTGAAGCTTTCTTT.

This chain uses TRBV5-1 with TRBJ1-1, with TRBD1 matching 8 bases. The CDR3 has 15 amino acids. From germline, CDR1 is SGHRS and CDR2 YFSETQ. J gave up 1 base and V 0 bases, and 2 bases lay outside the gene matches. CDR3 sequence: CASSLATGANTEAFF. The CDR3, as DNA: TGCGCCAGCAGCTTGGCGACAGGGGCGAACACTGAAGCTTTCTTT. The full variable domain, its missing parts supplied by reference TRBV5-1 and TRBJ1-1, is KAGVTQTPRYLIKTRGQQVTLSCSPISGHRSVSWYQQTPGQGLQFLFEYFSETQRNKGNFPGRFSGRQFSNSRSEMNVSTLELGDSALYLCASSLATGANTEAFFGQGTRLTVV.

The chain uses TRBV5-1 and TRBJ2-2, with TRBD2 matching 8 bases. This CDR3 is 15 amino acids long. Germline CDR1 reads SGHRS; CDR2 reads YFSETQ. Trimming cost V 4 bases and J 1 base; bases outside gene matches: 3. CDR3 bases: TGCGCCAGCAGCCCGGGGGGGTTGAACACCGGGGAGCTGTTTTTT. It encodes CASSPGGLNTGELFF.

V usage is TRBV11-2 and J usage is TRBJ2-7, with TRBD1 as a possible D gene (5 bases). Trimming shortened V by 5 bases and J by 5 bases, and 16 bases separated the two germline ends. The CDR3 extends over 14 amino acids. Germline values: CDR1 SGHAT, CDR2 FQNNGV. The DNA for the CDR3 is TGTGCCAGCAGCCTCGTGGGGCCTTATGACGAGCAGTACTTC. This gives the protein CASSLVGPYDEQYF.

The rearrangement links TRBV6-2 or TRBV6-3 to TRBJ1-1; TRBD1 might be the D (5 bases). This CDR3 region has 16 residues. The germline gives CDR1 MNHEY, CDR2 SVGEGT. V was shortened by 2 bases and J by 0 bases, with 13 bases between the two germline ends. CDR3 amino acids: CASSYPRQLMNTEAFF. CDR3 in DNA: TGTGCCAGCAGTTACCCTCGACAGCTCATGAACACTGAAGCTTTCTTT.

CDR3 amino acids: CASTIMRNTEAFF. CDR3 nucleotide sequence: TGTGCCAGTACCATTATGAGAAACACTGAAGCTTTCTTT. The chain uses TRBV19 and TRBJ1-1, with unresolved D. From germline, CDR1 is LNHDA and CDR2 SQIVND (reference sequence). The CDR3 contains 13 residues. The V end was cut by 7 bases, the J end by 2 bases, with 11 bases between.

The chain joins TRBV29-1 to TRBJ2-2, with a tentative D call TRBD1 (5 bases). The CDR3 is 13 amino acids. From germline, CDR1 is SQVTM and CDR2 ANQGSEA. V lost 4 bases, J lost 5 bases, and 11 bases lay in between. CDR3 amino acids: CSVVGAATGELFF. In nucleotides, the CDR3 is TGCAGCGTTGTAGGGGCGGCGACCGGGGAGCTGTTTTTT.

The chain has TRBV7-9 and TRBJ2-7, with unresolved D. The CDR3 totals 13 residues. CDR1 and CDR2 from the germline V gene are SEHNR and FQNEAQ (reference sequence). The V end lost 2 bases, the J end lost 7 bases, and 12 bases lay between the germline ends. CDR3 sequence: CASSLSERSEQYF. CDR3 coding DNA: TGTGCCAGCAGCTTATCAGAGCGCTCGGAGCAGTACTTC.

For the CDR3, the DNA is TGCGCCAGCAGCCAAGATCCCCAGGGGAGCACTGAAGCTTTCTTT. Amino acid sequence: CASSQDPQGSTEAFF. The chain couples TRBV4-1 to TRBJ1-1, with a weak D call TRBD1 (6 bases). The CDR3 totals 15 residues. Per germline, CDR1 MGHRA and CDR2 YSYEKL. V was shortened by 0 bases and J by 4 bases, with 12 bases between the two germline ends.

The chain recombines TRBV13 with TRBJ2-3; no definite D call. This CDR3 is built from 15 residues. V lost 5 bases to trimming and J lost 1 base, with 13 bases between them. CDR1 is PRHDT and CDR2 is FYEKMQ in the germline V gene (reference sequence). CDR3 bases: TGTGCCAGCAGCGCCCCCCCGCCAGGCACAGATACGCAGTATTTT. Residues: CASSAPPPGTDTQYF.

V is TRBV5-6 and J is TRBJ1-2, with D tentatively TRBD1 (5 bases). Germline assignment: CDR1 SGHDT and CDR2 YYEEEE. The CDR3 extends over 16 amino acids. Trimming cost V 5 bases and J 5 bases, with 22 bases left between them. CDR3 loop: CASRPFTGAGIYGYTF. The DNA for the CDR3 is TGTGCCAGCAGGCCGTTTACAGGAGCTGGAATTTATGGCTACACCTTC. Using reference TRBV5-6 and TRBJ1-2 for the parts outside the CDR3, the full variable domain is DAGVTQSPTHLIKTRGQQVTLRCSPKSGHDTVSWYQQALGQGPQFIFQYYEEEERQRGNFPDRFSGHQFPNYSSELNVNALLLGDSALYLCASRPFTGAGIYGYTFGSGTRLTVV.

This sequence joins TRBV20-1 and TRBJ2-7; the D gene could be TRBD1 or TRBD2 (5 bases each). V was trimmed by 5 bases and J by 0 bases, leaving 11 bases between them. In germline, CDR1 is DFQATT, CDR2 SNEGSKA (reference sequence). CDR3 length: 13 residues. The chain's CDR3 is CSADPGPSYEQYF. The CDR3 DNA reads TGCAGTGCTGATCCGGGACCCTCCTACGAGCAGTACTTC.

V and J are TRBV4-1 and TRBJ2-3; D is unclear. The CDR3 runs 14 residues. Germline-derived CDR1 and CDR2 are MGHRA and YSYEKL. Trimming pared 4 bases from V and 3 bases from J, leaving 11 bases between. CDR3 sequence reads: CASSLGQDTDTQYF. The CDR3 DNA is TGCGCCAGCAGCCTCGGGCAGGATACAGATACGCAGTATTTT.

The rearrangement uses TRBV10-3 and TRBJ2-7; 7 positions agree with TRBD1. The CDR3 is 15 residues long. Germline values: CDR1 ENHRY, CDR2 SYGVKD. Losses at the gene ends were 3 bases for V and 3 bases for J; bases not matched to a gene: 8. The CDR3 DNA reads TGTGCCATCAGTGATCCCCGGGACAGTAACTACGAGCAGTACTTC. This encodes CAISDPRDSNYEQYF.

This rearrangement joins TRBV27 to TRBJ2-7, with TRBD2 identical over 9 bases. V gave up 6 bases and J gave up 2 bases; unmatched junction bases: 14. CDR3 length equals 17 residues. Germline values: CDR1 MNHEY, CDR2 SMNVEV (reference sequence). In nucleotides, the CDR3 is TGTGCCAGCAGCCAGGGGGGTAGCGGGAGCCCCACCTACGAGCAGTACTTC. As protein: CASSQGGSGSPTYEQYF.

Here the CDR3 reads CASGVAGGTYEQYF. Here the CDR3 DNA reads TGCGCCAGCGGCGTGGCCGGGGGGACCTACGAGCAGTACTTC. The chain combines TRBV5-1 with TRBJ2-7, with 7 bases matching TRBD2. Germline V gives CDR1 SGHRS, CDR2 YFSETQ. This CDR3 has 14 amino acids. The junction had 9 bases not matched to a gene; V was cut back by 7 bases and J by 2 bases. The full variable domain, its missing parts supplied by reference TRBV5-1 and TRBJ2-7, is KAGVTQTPRYLIKTRGQQVTLSCSPISGHRSVSWYQQTPGQGLQFLFEYFSETQRNKGNFPGRFSGRQFSNSRSEMNVSTLELGDSALYLCASGVAGGTYEQYFGPGTRLTVT.

The chain has TRBV7-7 and TRBJ1-4; 7 nucleotides agree with TRBD1. The CDR3 runs to 16 residues. Germline V gene data show CDR1 as SSHAT and CDR2 as FNYEAQ (reference sequence). With V trimmed by 5 bases and J by 1 base, 7 bases remained unmatched. The chain's CDR3 is CASSPGPGGTNEKLFF. The CDR3 DNA sequence: TGTGCCAGCAGCCCCGGGCCAGGGGGAACTAATGAAAAACTGTTTTTT.